In its sample, the clone carrying this TCR beta chain was seen a few times. Its antigen remains unknown. Assay used: immunoSEQ multiplex PCR; TCRdb lists only in-frame clones, some missing. Of roughly 21,000 clones detected, 70% to 85% appear once; the ten largest clones hold under 25%. The data were taken from a study of PD-1 blockade in classical Hodgkin lymphoma. General study findings and limits: The study found that TCR diversity rose significantly by C4D1 in CD4+ but not CD8+ cells. Lower baseline TCR diversity marked trial partial responders and progressors. Reports described newly diagnosed patients as having lower baseline TCR diversity than healthy donors. Repertoire difference causes, possibly disease activity or prior therapy, remain undefined.

The time point denotes: cycle 4 day 1 (C4D1), after more than 5 weeks of nivolumab. With no exception, relapse followed autologous stem cell transplantation in all patients, and brentuximab vedotin exposure varied. Germline V gene data show CDR1 as SGHAT and CDR2 as FQNNGV. The CDR3 extends over 17 amino acids. The V segment lost 4 bases and the J segment 2 bases; nucleotides outside the gene matches: 12. The specimen was peripheral blood mononuclear cells (PBMCs), collected before the fourth cycle of nivolumab. This TCR derives from a human donor with classical Hodgkin lymphoma. The V call is TRBV11-2, the J call TRBJ2-7, with 9 bases aligning to TRBD2. The CDR3 sequence: CASSSLEGKRGAYEQYF. Written as DNA, the CDR3 is TGTGCCAGCAGCTCCCTTGAGGGCAAGCGGGGGGCCTACGAGCAGTACTTC.